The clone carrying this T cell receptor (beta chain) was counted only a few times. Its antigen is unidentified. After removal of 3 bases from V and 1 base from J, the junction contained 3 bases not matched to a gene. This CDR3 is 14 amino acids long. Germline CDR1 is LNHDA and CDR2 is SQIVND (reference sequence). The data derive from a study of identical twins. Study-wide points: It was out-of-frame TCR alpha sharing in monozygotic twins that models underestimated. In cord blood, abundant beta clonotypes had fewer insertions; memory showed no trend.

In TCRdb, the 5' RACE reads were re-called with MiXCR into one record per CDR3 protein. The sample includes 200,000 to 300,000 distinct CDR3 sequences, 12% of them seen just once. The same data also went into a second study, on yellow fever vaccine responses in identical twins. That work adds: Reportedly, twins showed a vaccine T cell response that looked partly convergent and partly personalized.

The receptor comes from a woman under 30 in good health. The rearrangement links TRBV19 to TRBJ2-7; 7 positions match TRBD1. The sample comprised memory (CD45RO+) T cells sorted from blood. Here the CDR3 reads CASSMGQNSYEQYF. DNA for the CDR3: TGTGCCAGTAGTATGGGACAGAATTCCTACGAGCAGTACTTC. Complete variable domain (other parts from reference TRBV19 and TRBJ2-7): DGGITQSPKYLFRKEGQNVTLSCEQNLNHDAMYWYRQDPGQGLRLIYYSQIVNDFQKGDIAEGYSVSREKKESFPLTVTSAQKNPTAFYLCASSMGQNSYEQYFGPGTRLTVT.